This T cell receptor beta chain is from a study of shared clonotypes between healthy human individuals. The wider study: Researchers assigned three CD4 naive, three CD4 memory, two CD8 naive and one CD8 memory plate to each donor.

As to this clone: Its antigen is still unknown.

The study's findings and limits: Several donors held about 5% of naive CD4 clonotypes in common. An anticipated effect of sequencing depth on clonotype sharing among donors was recognized.

The authors loaded about 200 ng DNA, about 30,000 T cell genomes, into sorted-subset replicate PCRs. Produced via immunoSEQ multiplex PCR; TCRdb's table is partial and in-frame only. The profile covers over 1.5 million clones, with 95% to 99% appearing a single time and less than 0.55% taken by the ten largest. Germline CDR1 reads SGHNT; CDR2 reads YYREEE (reference sequence). After removal of 4 bases from V and 6 bases from J, the junction contained 6 bases not matched to a gene. The CDR3 extends over 16 amino acids. The chain links TRBV5-4 to TRBJ2-1, with TRBD2 matching 14 bases. The sequenced material came from naive CD4+ T cells sorted from blood. Specified subset: CD45RA+ positively selected. This receptor was taken from a man younger than 45 in good health. The CDR3 loop reads CASSIGLAGGLNEQFF. The CDR3 DNA reads TGTGCCAGCAGCATAGGACTAGCGGGAGGCCTCAATGAGCAGTTCTTC.